One sample yielded the 15 T cell receptor beta chains listed below, sequenced in a study of blood T cell repertoires in COVID-19. Using immunoSEQ multiplex PCR, the repertoire was profiled, and TCRdb retains in-frame clones only, with some absent. Of about 69,000 clones in the sample, roughly four fifths were seen once. Sequencing used peripheral blood. The receptors were gathered from a woman of 80 years or more with acute or convalescent COVID-19.

The chain is built from TRBV3-1 (or the pseudogene TRBV3-2) and TRBJ1-1; no clear D. V dropped 0 bases and J dropped 7 bases, with 15 bases sitting between them. Germline assignment: CDR1 LGHDT and CDR2 YNNKEL (reference sequence). The CDR3 runs to 15 residues. CDR3 DNA sequence: TGTGCCAGCAGCCAAGATCCCGGAGCTGCTGGTGAAGCTTTCTTT. Protein sequence: CASSQDPGAAGEAFF.

The chain couples TRBV3-1 (or the pseudogene TRBV3-2) to TRBJ2-2; 11 positions agree with TRBD2. The CDR3 length is 15 residues. The V and J ends lost 10 bases and 7 bases, in that order; junction bases with no gene match: 11. Germline lookup yields CDR1 LGHDT and CDR2 YNNKEL (reference sequence). The CDR3 nucleotides read TGTGCCACCAGTACTAGCGGGGGTTTGGGCGGGGAGCTGTTTTTT. It specifies CATSTSGGLGGELFF.

The V call is TRBV18, the J call TRBJ1-3; D perhaps matches TRBD1 (5 bases). The CDR3 is 17 amino acids. The V gene lost 1 base and the J gene lost 2 bases, with 15 bases spanning the gap. Looked up from germline, CDR1 is KGHSH and CDR2 is LQKENI. Written as DNA, the CDR3 is TGTGCCAGCTCACCACGCACTTCAGGGAAGGCTGGAAACACCATATATTTT. This gives the protein CASSPRTSGKAGNTIYF.

The V gene is TRBV2, the J gene TRBJ2-7; D is possibly TRBD2 (6 bases). The germline V gene has CDR1 SNHLY and CDR2 FYNNEI. The CDR3 contains 15 residues. Trimming stripped 3 bases from V and 4 bases from J, with 16 bases between. CDR3 in amino acids: CASSDDPGTVYEQYF. As DNA, the CDR3 is TGTGCCAGCAGTGATGACCCAGGGACTGTTTACGAGCAGTACTTC.

The V call is TRBV7-2, the J call TRBJ1-2; D not resolved. CDR1 and CDR2 (germline): SGHTA, FQGNSA. The CDR3 runs 13 residues. Trimming took 6 bases from V and 2 from J, leaving 10 bases between them. The chain's CDR3 is CASRGGPNYGYTF. Here the CDR3 DNA reads TGTGCCAGCAGAGGAGGGCCGAACTATGGCTACACCTTC.

The rearrangement links TRBV6-5 to TRBJ2-5, with D perhaps matching TRBD1 (6 bases). Germline V CDR1 and CDR2: MNHEY, SVGAGI. The CDR3 sequence is 13 residues long. The V gene lost 7 bases and the J gene lost 2 bases, with 11 bases spanning the gap. The CDR3 spells CASTDDRQETQYF. The CDR3 DNA is TGTGCCAGCACCGATGACAGGCAAGAGACCCAGTACTTC.

The chain is built from TRBV5-6 and TRBJ1-2; D may be TRBD1 (5 bases). The CDR3 runs 14 residues. Per germline, CDR1 SGHDT and CDR2 YYEEEE. Trimming pared 5 bases from V and 8 bases from J, leaving 19 bases between. CDR3 residues: CASSSPWAGGGYTF. The CDR3 DNA is TGTGCCAGCAGTTCTCCCTGGGCCGGGGGAGGCTACACCTTC.

The gene calls are TRBV20-1 and TRBJ1-2; a weak D match, TRBD1 (5 bases). Germline CDR1 is DFQATT and CDR2 is SNEGSKA (reference sequence). V lost 3 bases and J lost 6, with 20 bases in between. This CDR3 has 15 residues. For the CDR3, the DNA is TGCAGTGCTAGTCGGGGAGGCCGCCGGGGCAATGGCTACACCTTC. Protein: CSASRGGRRGNGYTF.

This clone was recorded only once. The chain employs TRBV30 and TRBJ2-1; TRBD2 agrees at 13 bases. After removal of 5 bases from V and 11 bases from J, the junction contained 9 bases not matched to a gene. Germline CDR1 and CDR2: GTSNPN and SVGIG (reference sequence). The CDR3 is 14 residues long. CDR3 region: CAWGEVGLAGQQFF. In DNA form, the CDR3 reads TGTGCCTGGGGGGAAGTGGGACTAGCGGGGCAGCAGTTCTTC.

This sequence joins TRBV12-3 or TRBV12-4 and TRBJ1-2; possible D gene TRBD1, 5 bases. V was clipped by 5 bases and J by 3 bases, with 10 bases between them. The CDR3 covers 13 residues. The CDR3 nucleotides are TGTGCCAGCAGTAAACAGGTCTACTATGGCTACACCTTC. The encoded protein is CASSKQVYYGYTF.

This CDR3 is CASRLTDTQYF. CDR3 DNA sequence: TGTGCCAGCAGACTCACAGATACGCAGTATTTT. This chain connects TRBV6-5 to TRBJ2-3; D is undetermined. Trimming removed 6 bases from V and 2 bases from J, with 3 bases in between. Germline CDR1 MNHEY, CDR2 SVGAGI. The CDR3 has 11 residues.

This clone was recorded only once. The chain uses TRBV5-4 and TRBJ1-2, with 8 bases fitting TRBD1. CDR3 length: 15 residues. Germline V gene sequence: CDR1 SGHNT, CDR2 YYREEE (reference sequence). V dropped 2 bases and J dropped 1; count of bases not matched to a gene: 4. DNA of the CDR3: TGTGCCAGCAGCTTACAGACAGGGGTTAACTATGGCTACACCTTC. This gives the protein CASSLQTGVNYGYTF. The entire variable domain, with the rest obtained from reference TRBV5-4 and TRBJ1-2, is as follows: ETGVTQSPTHLIKTRGQQVTLRCSSQSGHNTVSWYQQALGQGPQFIFQYYREEENGRGNFPPRFSGLQFPNYSSELNVNALELDDSALYLCASSLQTGVNYGYTFGSGTRLTVV.

The chain employs TRBV12-5 and TRBJ1-4; TRBD1 might be the D (5 bases). Per the germline V gene, CDR1 is LGHNT and CDR2 is FRNRAP. Trimming removed 1 base from V and 7 bases from J, with 13 bases in between. This CDR3 is built from 15 residues. The CDR3 reads CASGLGQGGVEKLFF. The CDR3 region has the DNA TGTGCTAGTGGTTTGGGTCAGGGAGGGGTTGAAAAACTGTTTTTT.

The chain recombines TRBV6-6 with TRBJ1-1; no definite D call. Germline V gene data show CDR1 as MNHNY and CDR2 as SVGAGI (reference sequence). The CDR3 sequence is 16 residues long. V lost 0 bases and J lost 11, with 22 bases in between. The CDR3 sequence is CASSYSTPDLGGGAFF. In DNA form, the CDR3 reads TGTGCCAGCAGTTACTCGACCCCGGACTTGGGCGGCGGGGCTTTCTTT.

This chain uses TRBV5-1 with TRBJ1-1; D is perhaps TRBD1 (5 bases). Germline V CDR1 and CDR2: SGHRS, YFSETQ. This CDR3 is built from 14 residues. V gave up 3 bases and J gave up 4 bases, with 13 bases separating them. Here the CDR3 reads CASSSSRGGTEAFF. Written as DNA, the CDR3 is TGCGCCAGCAGCTCCAGTAGGGGAGGCACTGAAGCTTTCTTT.